This section outlines one T cell receptor beta chain sequence together with its context. As yet, its antigen is unknown. Trimming removed 4 bases at V and 4 bases at J, with 9 bases between. Germline V gives CDR1 SGHRS, CDR2 YFSETQ. There are 14 residues in the CDR3. This record comes from a study of T cells in localized non-small cell lung cancer. Study-wide findings and caveats: Prolonged overall survival went with higher T cell density in the blood. Measurement of T cell clonality placed uninvolved adjacent lung highest, above the level in tumor.

Clones were read by immunoSEQ multiplex PCR, and TCRdb kept only the in-frame ones, dropping some. This sample has 55,000 to 65,000 clones; about 87% occur once, and the top ten carry around 20%. The sequences come from peripheral blood, collected before any cancer treatment. The chain employs TRBV5-1 and TRBJ2-6; D unclear. The TCR was taken from a man aged 40 to 70 with stage I squamous cell lung carcinoma. CDR3 sequence: CASSPAVGANVLTF. As DNA, the CDR3 is TGCGCCAGCAGCCCGGCGGTGGGGGCCAACGTCCTGACTTTC.